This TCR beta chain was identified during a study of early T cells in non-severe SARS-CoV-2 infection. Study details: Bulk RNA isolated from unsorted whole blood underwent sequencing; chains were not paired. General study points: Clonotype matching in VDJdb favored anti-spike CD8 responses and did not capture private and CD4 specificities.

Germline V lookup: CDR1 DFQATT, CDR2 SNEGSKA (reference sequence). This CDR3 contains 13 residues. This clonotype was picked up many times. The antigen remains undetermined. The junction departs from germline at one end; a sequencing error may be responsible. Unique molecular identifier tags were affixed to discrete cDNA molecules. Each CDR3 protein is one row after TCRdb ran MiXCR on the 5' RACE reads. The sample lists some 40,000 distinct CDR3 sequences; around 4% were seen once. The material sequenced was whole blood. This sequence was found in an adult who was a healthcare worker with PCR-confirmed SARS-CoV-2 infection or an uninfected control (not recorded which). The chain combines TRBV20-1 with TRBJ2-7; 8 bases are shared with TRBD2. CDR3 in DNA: TGCAGCGCTACGGGACTAGTTTATTACGAGCAGTACTTC. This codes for CSATGLVYYEQYF.